What follows are 26 T cell receptor beta chains derived from one specimen sequenced in a study of cytomegalovirus exposure and HLA in healthy donors. TCRdb's copy holds only in-frame clones and misses some; the assay was immunoSEQ multiplex PCR. The sample has under 300,000 clones; 90% are singletons. Sequencing was performed on PBMCs. The receptors were sampled from a woman aged 18-29 years in good health and CMV-seronegative.

V is TRBV4-1 and J is TRBJ2-3; 8 nucleotides align to TRBD2. This CDR3 has 14 amino acids. Per the germline V gene, CDR1 is MGHRA and CDR2 is YSYEKL. After removal of 3 bases from V and 6 bases from J, the junction contained 5 bases not matched to a gene. The CDR3 protein is CASSQRAGADTQYF. In nucleotides, the CDR3 is TGCGCCAGCAGCCAGCGAGCGGGGGCGGATACGCAGTATTTT.

The chain carries TRBV5-1 and TRBJ1-3; 7 bases are a match to TRBD1. Germline lookup yields CDR1 SGHRS and CDR2 YFSETQ. CDR3 length: 14 residues. Losses at the gene ends were 4 bases for V and 4 bases for J; bases not matched to a gene: 5. CDR3 DNA sequence: TGCGCCAGCAGCCCGACAGGGTTCGGAAACACCATATATTTT. This sequence encodes CASSPTGFGNTIYF.

The chain joins TRBV5-1 to TRBJ1-2; maybe TRBD1 (6 bases). The germline V gene has CDR1 SGHRS and CDR2 YFSETQ. Between the trimmed V and J ends, which lost 1 base and 1 base, there was a span of 8 bases. This CDR3 has 14 residues. The CDR3 spells CASSLYRDNYGYTF. The CDR3 bases are TGCGCCAGCAGCTTGTACAGGGATAACTATGGCTACACCTTC.

This chain connects TRBV13 to TRBJ2-3; 9 bases are shared with TRBD2. The J segment lost 0 bases and the V segment lost 5 bases, leaving 15 bases of the junction unmatched. Per germline, CDR1 PRHDT and CDR2 FYEKMQ (reference sequence). The CDR3 contains 19 residues. CDR3 DNA sequence: TGTGCCAGCAGCCCAGTCACAGCGGGGGGCCTCCTTAGCACAGATACGCAGTATTTT. Translating gives CASSPVTAGGLLSTDTQYF.

The rearrangement joins TRBV19 to TRBJ2-5, with 7 bases that match TRBD2. This CDR3 has 16 residues. Trimming cost V 3 bases and J 4 bases; bases outside gene matches: 11. Looked up from germline, CDR1 is LNHDA and CDR2 is SQIVND (reference sequence). The CDR3 DNA sequence: TGTGCCAGTAGTATTGGACTAGTTGATGTGGGAGAGACCCAGTACTTC. This gives the protein CASSIGLVDVGETQYF.

The chain joins TRBV11-2 to TRBJ1-5; no reliable D call. V shed 0 bases and J shed 1 base, with 7 bases lying between them. Germline V gene lookup returns CDR1 SGHAT and CDR2 FQNNGV. This CDR3 spans 15 amino acids. The CDR3 DNA reads as TGTGCCAGCAGCTTAGATCGAGTCAGCAATCAGCCCCAGCATTTT. Amino acids: CASSLDRVSNQPQHF.

This clone appeared a single time. This rearrangement joins TRBV5-5 to TRBJ2-7; a possible D gene is TRBD1 (6 bases). Trimming removed 0 bases from V and 2 bases from J, with 9 bases in between. Looked up from germline, CDR1 is SGHKS and CDR2 is YYEKEE (reference sequence). This CDR3 has 14 amino acids. The CDR3: CASSLVGAAYEQYF. The DNA for the CDR3 is TGTGCCAGCAGCTTGGTGGGGGCAGCCTACGAGCAGTACTTC.

The V and J genes are TRBV27 and TRBJ2-1; D unclear. Deletions cut 4 bases from V and 1 base from J, with 20 bases between. CDR1 and CDR2 (germline): MNHEY, SMNVEV (reference sequence). The CDR3 is 18 amino acids. For the CDR3, the DNA is TGTGCCAGCAGTTCCCGTACCCCAAGGTTCGGGTCCTACAATGAGCAGTTCTTC. As protein: CASSSRTPRFGSYNEQFF.

V usage is TRBV6-6 and J usage is TRBJ2-1; TRBD1 matches 7 bases. In germline, CDR1 is MNHNY, CDR2 SVGAGI (reference sequence). The trim removed 11 bases at V and 8 bases at J, leaving 12 bases unmatched. There are 13 residues in the CDR3. In DNA, the CDR3 is TGTGCCGGGGCCGGACAGGACCATTATGAGCAGTTCTTC. It encodes CAGAGQDHYEQFF.

The chain couples TRBV2 to TRBJ2-7, with D unresolved. The CDR3 has 12 residues. CDR1 SNHLY and CDR2 FYNNEI come from the germline V gene. Trimming took 7 bases from V and 0 from J, leaving 7 bases between them. DNA of the CDR3: TGTGCCAGCACTATTAGCTCCTACGAGCAGTACTTC. It is translated as CASTISSYEQYF. The full variable domain, completed using reference TRBV2 and TRBJ2-7, is EPEVTQTPSHQVTQMGQEVILRCVPISNHLYFYWYRQILGQKVEFLVSFYNNEISEKSEIFDDQFSVERPDGSNFTLKIRSTKLEDSAMYFCASTISSYEQYFGPGTRLTVT.

This rearrangement joins TRBV9 to TRBJ2-7; 15 bases fit TRBD2. CDR3 length equals 17 residues. Germline CDR1 and CDR2: SGDLS and YYNGEE. The ends lost 0 bases at V and 5 bases at J; junction bases unmatched: 6. In DNA, the CDR3 is TGTGCCAGCAGCGTAGGCCAGGGACTAGCGGGGGGTAACGAGCAGTACTTC. Amino acid sequence: CASSVGQGLAGGNEQYF.

The chain has TRBV5-4 and TRBJ2-6; no clear D. Germline CDR1 SGHNT, CDR2 YYREEE (reference sequence). The CDR3 has 14 amino acids. V gave up 4 bases and J gave up 1 base, with 6 bases separating them. CDR3 residues: CASSPYSGANVLTF. In DNA form, the CDR3 reads TGTGCCAGCAGCCCGTATTCTGGGGCCAACGTCCTGACTTTC.

The chain has TRBV19 and TRBJ1-3, with TRBD1 as a possible D gene (5 bases). This CDR3 contains 17 residues. Deletions cut 3 bases from V and 0 bases from J, with 15 bases between. Germline V gene lookup returns CDR1 LNHDA and CDR2 SQIVND (reference sequence). CDR3 nucleotide sequence: TGTGCCAGTAGTATGGCGGGAGCGGGACTCTCTGGAAACACCATATATTTT. As protein: CASSMAGAGLSGNTIYF. The complete variable domain, with remaining parts taken from reference TRBV19 and TRBJ1-3, reads DGGITQSPKYLFRKEGQNVTLSCEQNLNHDAMYWYRQDPGQGLRLIYYSQIVNDFQKGDIAEGYSVSREKKESFPLTVTSAQKNPTAFYLCASSMAGAGLSGNTIYFGEGSWLTVV.

The chain links TRBV6-6 to TRBJ2-7; tentative D call: TRBD2 (5 bases). CDR1 and CDR2 (germline): MNHNY, SVGAGI (reference sequence). V was cut by 2 bases and J by 6 bases, with 14 bases left in between. There are 14 residues in the CDR3. The DNA for the CDR3 is TGTGCCAGCAGTTACGGGGAGCGGTATGGCGAGCAGTACTTC. This gives the protein CASSYGERYGEQYF.

The chain uses TRBV27 and TRBJ1-6; TRBD1 matches at 9 bases. CDR1 is MNHEY and CDR2 is SMNVEV in the germline V gene (reference sequence). J lost 7 bases, V lost 4 bases, and 5 bases had no gene match. CDR3 length: 15 amino acids. Here the CDR3 DNA reads TGTGCCAGCAGTTCGTTGGGGACAGGGAATTCACCCCTCCACTTT. Amino acid sequence: CASSSLGTGNSPLHF.

This clone was detected once. The chain joins TRBV4-1 to TRBJ2-4; perhaps TRBD1 as D (6 bases). Trimming stripped 1 base from V and 5 bases from J, with 9 bases between. Germline V gene sequence: CDR1 MGHRA, CDR2 YSYEKL. The CDR3 consists of 14 residues. CDR3 sequence (DNA): TGCGCCAGCAGCCAAGGTTCAGGGGAAAACATTCAGTACTTC. Amino acids: CASSQGSGENIQYF.

The chain has TRBV7-3 and TRBJ2-2; D perhaps matches TRBD1 (5 bases). The CDR3 sequence is 15 residues long. Per germline, CDR1 SGHTA and CDR2 FQGTGA. V gave up 0 bases and J gave up 1 base, with 6 bases separating them. CDR3 sequence reads: CASSLTQGNTGELFF. DNA for the CDR3: TGTGCCAGCAGCTTAACTCAGGGGAACACCGGGGAGCTGTTTTTT.

This sequence joins TRBV9 and TRBJ2-7, with D perhaps TRBD2 (6 bases). Per germline, CDR1 SGDLS and CDR2 YYNGEE. The CDR3 consists of 14 residues. Deletions cut 2 bases from V and 2 bases from J, with 11 bases between. In DNA form, the CDR3 reads TGTGCCAGCAGCGTTGCGGGGAGTACCTACGAGCAGTACTTC. Encoded protein: CASSVAGSTYEQYF.

This rearrangement joins TRBV5-1 to TRBJ2-1, with 9 bases fitting TRBD2. The CDR3 totals 15 residues. CDR1 and CDR2 from the germline V gene are SGHRS and YFSETQ. After removal of 1 base from V and 8 bases from J, the junction contained 7 bases not matched to a gene. CDR3 sequence (DNA): TGCGCCAGCAGCTTGCCCAGCGGGGGGTACGATGAGCAGTTCTTC. Translation: CASSLPSGGYDEQFF.

The V call is TRBV15, the J call TRBJ1-5, with 9 nucleotides matching TRBD1. This CDR3 has 15 residues. Germline CDR1 is LNHNV and CDR2 is YYDKDF (reference sequence). V lost 1 base to trimming and J lost 5 bases; unmatched junction nucleotides: 3. The CDR3 coding sequence is TGTGCCACCAGCAGAGGACAGGGGGACGATCAGCCCCAGCATTTT. This sequence encodes CATSRGQGDDQPQHF. The complete variable domain, with remaining parts taken from reference TRBV15 and TRBJ1-5, reads DAMVIQNPRYQVTQFGKPVTLSCSQTLNHNVMYWYQQKSSQAPKLLFHYYDKDFNNEADTPDNFQSRRPNTSFCFLDIRSPGLGDTAMYLCATSRGQGDDQPQHFGDGTRLSIL.

V gene TRBV27 combines with J gene TRBJ1-5; 7 bases line up with TRBD1. Germline CDR1 reads MNHEY; CDR2 reads SMNVEV (reference sequence). This CDR3 spans 15 amino acids. V shed 5 bases, J shed 1 base, and the junction held 5 bases outside the gene matches. In nucleotides, the CDR3 is TGTGCCAGCAGTGCGACAGGGATGAGCAATCAGCCCCAGCATTTT. It translates to CASSATGMSNQPQHF.

This chain connects TRBV11-2 to TRBJ2-7; tentatively, D is TRBD1 (6 bases). The CDR3 is 13 residues long. CDR1 is SGHAT and CDR2 is FQNNGV in the germline V gene. The V end was cut by 3 bases, the J end by 1 base, with 7 bases between. The DNA of the CDR3 is TGTGCCAGCAGCTTTACAGGGTCCTACGAGCAGTACTTC. Its protein is CASSFTGSYEQYF.

This clone has only one observation. The rearrangement uses TRBV7-9 and TRBJ2-1; 15 bases map to TRBD2. CDR1 SEHNR and CDR2 FQNEAQ come from the germline V gene (reference sequence). This CDR3 has 17 residues. J gave up 5 bases and V 2 bases, and 4 bases lay outside the gene matches. CDR3 protein: CASSLYGTSGGHNEQFF. CDR3 nucleotides: TGTGCCAGCAGCTTATACGGGACTAGCGGGGGGCACAATGAGCAGTTCTTC.

V usage is TRBV7-9 and J usage is TRBJ1-5, with D hard to call. The CDR3 spans 15 residues. Deletions cut 4 bases from V and 0 bases from J, with 10 bases between. Germline-derived CDR1 and CDR2 are SEHNR and FQNEAQ (reference sequence). The CDR3 nucleotides are TGTGCCAGCAGCTCTGCGTCATTTAGCAATCAGCCCCAGCATTTT. This codes for CASSSASFSNQPQHF.

The chain joins TRBV10-2 to TRBJ1-5; D is undetermined. The V and J ends lost 6 bases and 9 bases respectively, with 18 bases between them. This CDR3 contains 14 residues. Germline V gives CDR1 WSHSY, CDR2 SAAADI. This CDR3 reads CASSGGPGIPPQHF. As DNA, the CDR3 is TGCGCCAGCAGCGGAGGGCCGGGGATCCCGCCCCAGCATTTT.

CDR3 amino acids: CASSLAAPTSGGGEQYF. DNA of the CDR3: TGTGCCAGCAGCTTAGCGGCCCCGACTAGCGGGGGAGGCGAGCAGTACTTC. The chain joins TRBV7-2 to TRBJ2-7, with 12 positions matching TRBD2. This CDR3 is built from 17 residues. The V and J ends lost 0 bases and 6 bases, in that order; junction bases with no gene match: 9. Germline lookup yields CDR1 SGHTA and CDR2 FQGNSA.